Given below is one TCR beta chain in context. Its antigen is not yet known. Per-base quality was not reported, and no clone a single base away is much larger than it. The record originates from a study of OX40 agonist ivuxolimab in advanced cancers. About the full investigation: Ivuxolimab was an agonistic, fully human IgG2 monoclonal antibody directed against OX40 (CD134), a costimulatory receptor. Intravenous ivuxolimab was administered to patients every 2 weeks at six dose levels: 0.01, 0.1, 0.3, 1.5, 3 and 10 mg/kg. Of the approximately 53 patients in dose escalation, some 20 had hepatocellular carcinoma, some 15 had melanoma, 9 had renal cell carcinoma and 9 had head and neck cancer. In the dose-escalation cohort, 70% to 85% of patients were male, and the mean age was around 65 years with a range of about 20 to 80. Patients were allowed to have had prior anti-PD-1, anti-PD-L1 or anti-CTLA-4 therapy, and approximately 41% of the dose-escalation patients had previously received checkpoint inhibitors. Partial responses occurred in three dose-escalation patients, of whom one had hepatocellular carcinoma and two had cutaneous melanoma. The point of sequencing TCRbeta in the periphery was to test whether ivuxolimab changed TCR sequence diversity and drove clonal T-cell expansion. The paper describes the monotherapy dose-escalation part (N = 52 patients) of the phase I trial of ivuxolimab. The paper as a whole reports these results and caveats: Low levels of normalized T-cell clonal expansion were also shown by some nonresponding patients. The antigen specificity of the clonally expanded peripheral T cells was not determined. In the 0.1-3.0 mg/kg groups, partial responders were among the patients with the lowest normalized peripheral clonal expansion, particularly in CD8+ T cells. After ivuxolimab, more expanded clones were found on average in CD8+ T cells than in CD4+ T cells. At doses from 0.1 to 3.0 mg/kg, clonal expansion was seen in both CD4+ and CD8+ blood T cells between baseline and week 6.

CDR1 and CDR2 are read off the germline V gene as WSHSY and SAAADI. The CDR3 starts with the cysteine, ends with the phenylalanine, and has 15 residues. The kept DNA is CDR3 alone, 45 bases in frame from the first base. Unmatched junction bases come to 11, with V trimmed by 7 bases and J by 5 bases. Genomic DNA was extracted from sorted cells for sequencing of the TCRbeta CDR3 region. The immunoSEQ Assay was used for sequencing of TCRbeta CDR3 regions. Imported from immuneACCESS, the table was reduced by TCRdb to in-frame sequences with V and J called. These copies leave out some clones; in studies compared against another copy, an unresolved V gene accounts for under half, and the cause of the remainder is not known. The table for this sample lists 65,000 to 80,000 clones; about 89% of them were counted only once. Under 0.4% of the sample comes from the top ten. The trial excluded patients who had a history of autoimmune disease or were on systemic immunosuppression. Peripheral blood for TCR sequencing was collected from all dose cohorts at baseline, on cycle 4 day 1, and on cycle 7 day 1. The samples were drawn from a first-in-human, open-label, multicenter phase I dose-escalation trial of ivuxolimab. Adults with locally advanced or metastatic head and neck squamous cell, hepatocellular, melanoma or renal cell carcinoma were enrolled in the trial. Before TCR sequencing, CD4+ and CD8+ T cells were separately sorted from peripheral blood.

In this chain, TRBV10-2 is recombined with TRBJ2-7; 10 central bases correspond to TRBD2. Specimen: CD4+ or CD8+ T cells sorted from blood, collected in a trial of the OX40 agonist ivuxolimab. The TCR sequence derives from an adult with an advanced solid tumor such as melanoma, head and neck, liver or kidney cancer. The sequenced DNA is TGCGCCAGCACTTCCGAACTAGCGGGATCCCACGAGCAGTACTTC. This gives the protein CASTSELAGSHEQYF.